A selection of T cell receptor beta chains follows, all from one sample in a study of cytomegalovirus exposure and HLA in healthy donors. Assay: immunoSEQ multiplex PCR; the TCRdb copy retains only in-frame clones and omits some. The data show 95,000 to 100,000 clones, around 77% seen once. The sequenced sample consisted of PBMCs. The receptor set was obtained from a female donor in good health and CMV-seronegative. CDR3s include the opening cysteine and the closing phenylalanine or tryptophan. A D gene is named only where the DNA matches it firmly. Some rows have no size entry. The others give once, few or many, or a class for an expanded clone.

DNA: TGTTCCAGCAGTCGACGGACTAGCGGGAGTGGGGGGGAGACCCAGTACTTC; CDR3: CSSSRRTSGSGGETQYF; length: 17; size: NA; D: TRBD2; V: TRBV7-9; J: TRBJ2-5
DNA: TGCGCCAGCAGCCCGACTAGGTATGAGCAGTTCTTC; CDR3: CASSPTRYEQFF; length: 12; size: few; D: NA; V: TRBV5-1; J: TRBJ2-1
DNA: TGCGCCAGCAGCTCGGACAGGGTAGGGGAAAAACTGTTTTTT; CDR3: CASSSDRVGEKLFF; length: 14; size: NA; D: TRBD1; V: TRBV5-1; J: TRBJ1-4
DNA: TGTGCCAGCAGCGTAGTGCGGGGGTACTATGGCTACACCTTC; CDR3: CASSVVRGYYGYTF; length: 14; size: NA; D: NA; V: TRBV9; J: TRBJ1-2
DNA: TGTGCCACCAGCAGAGATGGGACTAGCAGGGAGACCCAGTACTTC; CDR3: CATSRDGTSRETQYF; length: 15; size: NA; D: TRBD2; V: TRBV15; J: TRBJ2-5
DNA: TGTGCCAGCACCACCCCCCGGACAGGTCTATATTACAATGAGCAGTTCTTC; CDR3: CASTTPRTGLYYNEQFF; length: 17; size: NA; D: TRBD1; V: TRBV28; J: TRBJ2-1
DNA: TGTGCCAGCAGTTACCTCAGGGGGCCGCCGGTGTACGAGCAGTACTTC; CDR3: CASSYLRGPPVYEQYF; length: 16; size: NA; D: TRBD1; V: TRBV6-5; J: TRBJ2-7
DNA: TGTGCCTGGAGTGGTGAGGGAGGGGACTACGAGCAGTACTTC; CDR3: CAWSGEGGDYEQYF; length: 14; size: NA; D: TRBD2; V: TRBV30; J: TRBJ2-7
DNA: TGTGCCAGTAGTATATCACTAGCGGTCACCGGGGAGCTGTTTTTT; CDR3: CASSISLAVTGELFF; length: 15; size: NA; D: TRBD2; V: TRBV19; J: TRBJ2-2
DNA: TGTGCCAGCAGCAGGGACAGGCGAGTGCTCAACTACGAGCAGTACTTC; CDR3: CASSRDRRVLNYEQYF; length: 16; size: NA; D: TRBD1; V: TRBV28; J: TRBJ2-7
DNA: TGCGCCAGCAGCCCGACTCAGGGCGGTCATGGCTACACCTTC; CDR3: CASSPTQGGHGYTF; length: 14; size: NA; D: NA; V: TRBV4-3; J: TRBJ1-2
DNA: TGCGCCAGCAGCTTAGGTCAGGGGGATAGCAATCAGCCCCAGCATTTT; CDR3: CASSLGQGDSNQPQHF; length: 16; size: NA; D: TRBD1; V: TRBV5-1; J: TRBJ1-5
DNA: TGTGCCAGCAGCTTAGGAGACACTGAAGCTTTCTTT; CDR3: CASSLGDTEAFF; length: 12; size: NA; D: NA; V: TRBV5-6; J: TRBJ1-1
DNA: TGTTCCAGCACCGAAGGAACCGGGGAGTTGTTTTTT; CDR3: CSSTEGTGELFF; length: 12; size: NA; D: NA; V: TRBV7-9; J: TRBJ2-2
DNA: TGTGCCAGCAGTTTATCTTCCTACGAGCAGTACTTC; CDR3: CASSLSSYEQYF; length: 12; size: NA; D: NA; V: TRBV28; J: TRBJ2-7
DNA: TGTGCCAGTAGTATTTCCGGGACAGGGCTGCCCTACGAGCAGTACTTC; CDR3: CASSISGTGLPYEQYF; length: 16; size: NA; D: TRBD1; V: TRBV19; J: TRBJ2-7
DNA: TGTGCCACCAGACTAGCGGGAGGGCCAGGCACCGGGGAGCTGTTTTTT; CDR3: CATRLAGGPGTGELFF; length: 16; size: NA; D: TRBD2; V: TRBV27; J: TRBJ2-2
DNA: TGTGCTAGTGGGCAACAGGGGGTTCAGACTGAAGCTTTCTTT; CDR3: CASGQQGVQTEAFF; length: 14; size: NA; D: TRBD1; V: TRBV12-5; J: TRBJ1-1
DNA: TGTGCCAGCAGCGTTAGCGCAGCCACAGATACGCAGTATTTT; CDR3: CASSVSAATDTQYF; length: 14; size: once; D: NA; V: TRBV7-9; J: TRBJ2-3
DNA: TGTGCCAGCAGCTTGGATAGGGGGATTTCGAGAAACACCATATATTTT; CDR3: CASSLDRGISRNTIYF; length: 16; size: NA; D: NA; V: TRBV5-4; J: TRBJ1-3
DNA: TGTGCCAGCAGGCCCAGGTTGAATAATGAAAAACTGTTTTTT; CDR3: CASRPRLNNEKLFF; length: 14; size: NA; D: NA; V: TRBV6-1; J: TRBJ1-4
DNA: TGTGCCAGCAGTAAGCTGGGGCAGGGTCAAGAGACCCAGTACTTC; CDR3: CASSKLGQGQETQYF; length: 15; size: NA; D: NA; V: TRBV27; J: TRBJ2-5
DNA: TGTGCCAGCAGTGTATACACCGACAGGGTCACTAATGAAAAACTGTTTTTT; CDR3: CASSVYTDRVTNEKLFF; length: 17; size: NA; D: TRBD1; V: TRBV25-1; J: TRBJ1-4
DNA: TGTGCCAGTAGTCCAACGACCAGGTCAGGGGGCACCGGGGAGCTGTTTTTT; CDR3: CASSPTTRSGGTGELFF; length: 17; size: NA; D: TRBD1; V: TRBV19; J: TRBJ2-2
DNA: TGTGCCAGTAGTATAGCCCCTAGCGGGAGGATTTACGAGCAGTACTTC; CDR3: CASSIAPSGRIYEQYF; length: 16; size: few; D: TRBD2; V: TRBV19; J: TRBJ2-7
DNA: TGTGCCAGCAGTGTGAACTCCGGGAAACAAGGAAACACCATATATTTT; CDR3: CASSVNSGKQGNTIYF; length: 16; size: NA; D: NA; V: TRBV6-1; J: TRBJ1-3
DNA: TGTGCCAGCAGCCCCGATCCGGGGACTAGCGGGTACGAGCAGTACTTC; CDR3: CASSPDPGTSGYEQYF; length: 16; size: few; D: TRBD2; V: TRBV7-3; J: TRBJ2-7
DNA: TGTGCCAGCAGTCTACAGGGGAATCAGCCCCAGCATTTT; CDR3: CASSLQGNQPQHF; length: 13; size: NA; D: TRBD1; V: TRBV6-5; J: TRBJ1-5
DNA: TGTGCCAGCTCGACCCCAAGAGGGGGTGGCACAGATACGCAGTATTTT; CDR3: CASSTPRGGGTDTQYF; length: 16; size: NA; D: NA; V: TRBV9; J: TRBJ2-3
DNA: TGTGCCAGCAGCCTCCTCAAGGGGGGGGCGAACACTGAAGCTTTCTTT; CDR3: CASSLLKGGANTEAFF; length: 16; size: NA; D: NA; V: TRBV13; J: TRBJ1-1
DNA: TGCGCCAGCAGCCAAGATCGCCAGGCCTTCTATGGCTACACCTTC; CDR3: CASSQDRQAFYGYTF; length: 15; size: NA; D: NA; V: TRBV4-3; J: TRBJ1-2
DNA: TGTGCCAGCAGCGTAGAACGACAGGGGGCACGTGGCACCATATATTTT; CDR3: CASSVERQGARGTIYF; length: 16; size: NA; D: TRBD1; V: TRBV9; J: TRBJ1-3
DNA: TGTGCCTGGAGTGAGACAGGGAGAGGCTATGGCTACACCTTC; CDR3: CAWSETGRGYGYTF; length: 14; size: NA; D: TRBD1; V: TRBV30; J: TRBJ1-2
DNA: TGTGCCAGCAGTTTATTTGCGACCTACGAGCAGTACTTC; CDR3: CASSLFATYEQYF; length: 13; size: NA; D: NA; V: TRBV27; J: TRBJ2-7
DNA: TGCGCCAGCAGTGATGCGGACAGGGGAGACACCGGGGAGCTGTTTTTT; CDR3: CASSDADRGDTGELFF; length: 16; size: once; D: TRBD1; V: TRBV10-1; J: TRBJ2-2
DNA: TGTGCCAGCAGCTTTTGGGGACTAGCGGGAAGCCGCAATGAGCAGTTCTTC; CDR3: CASSFWGLAGSRNEQFF; length: 17; size: NA; D: TRBD2; V: TRBV9; J: TRBJ2-1
DNA: TGTGCCATCAGTGGGGTGACTAGCGGCTACGAGCAGTACTTC; CDR3: CAISGVTSGYEQYF; length: 14; size: NA; D: TRBD2; V: TRBV10-3; J: TRBJ2-7